Given below is one T cell receptor (beta chain) in context. Its cognate antigen is unknown. This sample was taken from a study of shared clonotypes between healthy human individuals. Whole-study context: CD4 naive and CD4 memory each took three plates per donor, while CD8 naive took two and CD8 memory one. Study results and caveats: A limitation of the genetic and exposure-history diversity represented arose from few donors. When naive CD4 clonotypes were compared across a handful of donors, 4% to 6.5% were shared.

Sequenced by immunoSEQ multiplex PCR; TCRdb stores in-frame clones only, minus some. Among 2 million to 2.5 million clones, 95% were seen once, and the ten largest hold roughly 0.13%. CDR1 and CDR2 from the germline V gene are SNHLY and FYNNEI. The CDR3 has 15 amino acids. Trimming shortened V by 2 bases and J by 5 bases, and 15 bases separated the two germline ends. The sample was naive CD4+ T cells sorted from blood. As for subset: CD45RA+ positively selected. The source is a man in his late teens or twenties in good health. The chain is built from TRBV2 and TRBJ2-5; tentative D call: TRBD1 (6 bases). The CDR3 DNA is TGTGCCAGCAGTGAATTCCGACAGGCGGCGGAGACCCAGTACTTC. The encoded protein is CASSEFRQAAETQYF.